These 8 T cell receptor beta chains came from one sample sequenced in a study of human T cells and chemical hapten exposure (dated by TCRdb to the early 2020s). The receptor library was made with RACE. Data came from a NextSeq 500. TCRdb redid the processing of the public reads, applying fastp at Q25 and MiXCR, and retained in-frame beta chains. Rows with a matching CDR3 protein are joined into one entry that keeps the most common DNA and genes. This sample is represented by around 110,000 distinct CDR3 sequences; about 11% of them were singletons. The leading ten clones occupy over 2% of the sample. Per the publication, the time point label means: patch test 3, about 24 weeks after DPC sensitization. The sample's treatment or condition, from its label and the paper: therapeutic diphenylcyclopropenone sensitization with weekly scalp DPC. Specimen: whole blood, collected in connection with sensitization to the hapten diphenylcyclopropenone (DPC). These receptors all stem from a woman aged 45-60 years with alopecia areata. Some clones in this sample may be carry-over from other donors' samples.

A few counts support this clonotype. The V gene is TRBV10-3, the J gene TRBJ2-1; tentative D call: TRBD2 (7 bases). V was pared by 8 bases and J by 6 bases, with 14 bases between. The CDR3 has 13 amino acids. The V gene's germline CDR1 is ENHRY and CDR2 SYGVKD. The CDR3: CAIRGGGGNEQFF. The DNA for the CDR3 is TGTGCCATCCGTGGGGGCGGGGGCAATGAGCAGTTCTTC.

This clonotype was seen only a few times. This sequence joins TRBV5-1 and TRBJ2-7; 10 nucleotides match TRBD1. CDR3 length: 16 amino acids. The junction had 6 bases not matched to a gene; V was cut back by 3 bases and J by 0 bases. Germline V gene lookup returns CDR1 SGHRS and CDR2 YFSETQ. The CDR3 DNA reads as TGCGCCAGCAGCTCCTCCGGGACAGGGGCCTCCTACGAGCAGTACTTC. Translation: CASSSSGTGASYEQYF.

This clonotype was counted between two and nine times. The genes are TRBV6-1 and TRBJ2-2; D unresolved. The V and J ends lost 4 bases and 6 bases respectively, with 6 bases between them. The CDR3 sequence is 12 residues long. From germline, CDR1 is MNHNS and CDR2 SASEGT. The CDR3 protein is CASSGRSGELFF. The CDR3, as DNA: TGTGCCAGCAGTGGGCGGTCCGGGGAGCTGTTTTTT.

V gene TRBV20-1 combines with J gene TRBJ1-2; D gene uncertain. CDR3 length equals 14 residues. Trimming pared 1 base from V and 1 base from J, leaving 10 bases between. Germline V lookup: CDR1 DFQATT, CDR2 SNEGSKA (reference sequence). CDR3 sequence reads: CSARGPSHNYGYTF. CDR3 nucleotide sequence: TGCAGTGCTAGAGGGCCCAGTCATAACTATGGCTACACCTTC.

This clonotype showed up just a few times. The CDR3 here is CSARSGQGGIQETQYF. The CDR3 DNA sequence: TGCAGTGCTCGAAGTGGACAGGGGGGAATCCAAGAGACCCAGTACTTC. This chain joins TRBV20-1 and TRBJ2-5; 10 nucleotides match TRBD1. CDR3 length: 16 residues. V gave up 5 bases and J gave up 1 base; unmatched junction bases: 10. The germline V gene encodes CDR1 DFQATT and CDR2 SNEGSKA (reference sequence).

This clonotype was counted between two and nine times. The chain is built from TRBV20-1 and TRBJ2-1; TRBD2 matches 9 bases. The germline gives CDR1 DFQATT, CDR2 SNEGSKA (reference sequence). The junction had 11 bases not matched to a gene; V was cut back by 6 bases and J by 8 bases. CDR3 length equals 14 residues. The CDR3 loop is CSAKMLAGYHEQFF. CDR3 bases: TGCAGTGCCAAGATGCTAGCGGGATATCATGAGCAGTTCTTC.

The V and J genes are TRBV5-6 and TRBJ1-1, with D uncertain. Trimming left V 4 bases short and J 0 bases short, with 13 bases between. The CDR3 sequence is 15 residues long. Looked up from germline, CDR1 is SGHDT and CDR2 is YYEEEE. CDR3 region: CASSIGGRMNTEAFF. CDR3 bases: TGTGCCAGCAGCATTGGAGGCAGAATGAACACTGAAGCTTTCTTT.

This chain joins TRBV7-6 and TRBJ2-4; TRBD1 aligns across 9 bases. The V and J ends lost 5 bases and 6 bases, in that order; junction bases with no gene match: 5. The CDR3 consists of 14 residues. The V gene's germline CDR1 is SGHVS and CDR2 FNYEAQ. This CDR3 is CASSPGQGPNIQYF. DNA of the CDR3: TGTGCCAGCAGCCCGGGACAGGGACCAAACATTCAGTACTTC.